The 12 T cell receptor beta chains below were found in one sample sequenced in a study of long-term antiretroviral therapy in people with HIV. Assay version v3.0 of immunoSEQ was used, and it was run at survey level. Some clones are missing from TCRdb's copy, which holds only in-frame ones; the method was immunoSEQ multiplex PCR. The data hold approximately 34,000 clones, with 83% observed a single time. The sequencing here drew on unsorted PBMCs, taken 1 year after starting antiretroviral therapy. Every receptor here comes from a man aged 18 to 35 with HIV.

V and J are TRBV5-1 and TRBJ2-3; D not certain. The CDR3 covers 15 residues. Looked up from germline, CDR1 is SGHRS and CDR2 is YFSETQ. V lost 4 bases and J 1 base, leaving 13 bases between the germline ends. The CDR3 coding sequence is TGCGCCAGCAGCGGGCTATTAAGTGGCACAGATACGCAGTATTTT. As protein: CASSGLLSGTDTQYF. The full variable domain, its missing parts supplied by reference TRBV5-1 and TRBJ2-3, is KAGVTQTPRYLIKTRGQQVTLSCSPISGHRSVSWYQQTPGQGLQFLFEYFSETQRNKGNFPGRFSGRQFSNSRSEMNVSTLELGDSALYLCASSGLLSGTDTQYFGPGTRLTVL.

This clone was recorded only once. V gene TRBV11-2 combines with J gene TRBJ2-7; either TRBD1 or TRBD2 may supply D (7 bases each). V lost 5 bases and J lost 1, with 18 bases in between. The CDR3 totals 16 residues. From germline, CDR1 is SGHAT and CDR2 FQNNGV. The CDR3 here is CASSPAGGERSYEQYF. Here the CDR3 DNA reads TGTGCCAGCAGCCCCGCAGGGGGGGAGAGGTCCTACGAGCAGTACTTC.

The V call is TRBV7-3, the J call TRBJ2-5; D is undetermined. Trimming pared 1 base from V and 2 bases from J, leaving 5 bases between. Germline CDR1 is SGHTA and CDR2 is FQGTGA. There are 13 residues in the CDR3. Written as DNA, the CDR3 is TGTGCCAGCAGCTTAAACAGTCAAGAGACCCAGTACTTC. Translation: CASSLNSQETQYF.

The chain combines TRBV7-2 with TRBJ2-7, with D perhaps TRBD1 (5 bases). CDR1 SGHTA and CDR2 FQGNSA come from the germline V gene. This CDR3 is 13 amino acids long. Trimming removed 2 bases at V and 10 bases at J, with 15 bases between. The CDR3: CASSLIGFRGQYF. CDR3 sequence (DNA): TGTGCCAGCAGCTTAATCGGCTTTAGGGGCCAGTACTTC.

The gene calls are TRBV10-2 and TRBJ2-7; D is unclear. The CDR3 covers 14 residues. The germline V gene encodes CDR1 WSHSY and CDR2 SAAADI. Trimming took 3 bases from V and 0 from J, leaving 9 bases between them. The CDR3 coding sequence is TGCGCCAGCAGTGATAAGTGGAGCTCCTACGAGCAGTACTTC. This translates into CASSDKWSSYEQYF.

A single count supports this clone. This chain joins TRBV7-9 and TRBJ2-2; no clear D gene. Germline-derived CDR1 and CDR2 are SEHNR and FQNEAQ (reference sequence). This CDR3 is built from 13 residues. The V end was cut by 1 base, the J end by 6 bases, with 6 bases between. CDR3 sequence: CASSLVVSGELFF. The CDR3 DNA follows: TGTGCCAGCAGCTTAGTTGTCTCCGGGGAGCTGTTTTTT.

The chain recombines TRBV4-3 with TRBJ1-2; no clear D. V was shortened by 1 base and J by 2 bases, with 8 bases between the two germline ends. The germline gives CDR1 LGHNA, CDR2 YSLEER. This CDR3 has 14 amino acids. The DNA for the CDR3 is TGCGCCAGCAGCCAAGCCCTTAGGAACTATGGCTACACCTTC. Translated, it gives CASSQALRNYGYTF.

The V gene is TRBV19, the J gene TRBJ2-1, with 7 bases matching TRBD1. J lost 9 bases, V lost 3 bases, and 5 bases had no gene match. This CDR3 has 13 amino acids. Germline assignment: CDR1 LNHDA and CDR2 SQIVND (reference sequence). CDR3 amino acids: CASSIGTVAEQFF. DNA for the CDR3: TGTGCCAGTAGTATTGGGACAGTGGCTGAGCAGTTCTTC. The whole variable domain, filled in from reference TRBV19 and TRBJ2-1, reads DGGITQSPKYLFRKEGQNVTLSCEQNLNHDAMYWYRQDPGQGLRLIYYSQIVNDFQKGDIAEGYSVSREKKESFPLTVTSAQKNPTAFYLCASSIGTVAEQFFGPGTRLTVL.

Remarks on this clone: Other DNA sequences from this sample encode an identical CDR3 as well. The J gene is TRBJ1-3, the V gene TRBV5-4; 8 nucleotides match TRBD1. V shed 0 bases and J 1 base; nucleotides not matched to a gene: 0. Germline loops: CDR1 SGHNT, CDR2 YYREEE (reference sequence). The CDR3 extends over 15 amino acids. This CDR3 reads CASSLDRGSGNTIYF. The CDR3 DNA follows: TGTGCCAGCAGCTTGGACAGGGGGTCTGGAAACACCATATATTTT. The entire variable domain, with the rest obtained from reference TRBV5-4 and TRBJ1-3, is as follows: ETGVTQSPTHLIKTRGQQVTLRCSSQSGHNTVSWYQQALGQGPQFIFQYYREEENGRGNFPPRFSGLQFPNYSSELNVNALELDDSALYLCASSLDRGSGNTIYFGEGSWLTVV.

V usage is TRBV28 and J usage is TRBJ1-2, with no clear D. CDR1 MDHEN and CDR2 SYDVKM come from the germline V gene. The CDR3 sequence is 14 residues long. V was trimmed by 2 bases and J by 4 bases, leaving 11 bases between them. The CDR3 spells CASSLVGIGYGYTF. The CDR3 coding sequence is TGTGCCAGCAGTTTAGTAGGGATAGGCTATGGCTACACCTTC.

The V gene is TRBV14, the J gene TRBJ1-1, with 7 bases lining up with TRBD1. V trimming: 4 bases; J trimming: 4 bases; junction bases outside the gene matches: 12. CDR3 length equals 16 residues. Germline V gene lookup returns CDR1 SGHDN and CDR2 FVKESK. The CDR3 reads CASSRIFITGVTEAFF. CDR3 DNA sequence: TGTGCCAGCAGCCGGATCTTCATTACAGGGGTCACTGAAGCTTTCTTT. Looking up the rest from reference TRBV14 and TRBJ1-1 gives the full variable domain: EAGVTQFPSHSVIEKGQTVTLRCDPISGHDNLYWYRRVMGKEIKFLLHFVKESKQDESGMPNNRFLAERTGGTYSTLKVQPAELEDSGVYFCASSRIFITGVTEAFFGQGTRLTVV.

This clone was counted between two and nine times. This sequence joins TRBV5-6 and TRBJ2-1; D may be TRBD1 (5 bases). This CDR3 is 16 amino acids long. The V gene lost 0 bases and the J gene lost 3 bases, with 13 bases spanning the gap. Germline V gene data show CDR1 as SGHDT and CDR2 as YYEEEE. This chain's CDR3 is CASSLVGRVGYNEQFF. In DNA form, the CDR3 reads TGTGCCAGCAGCTTGGTTGGCAGGGTAGGCTACAATGAGCAGTTCTTC.